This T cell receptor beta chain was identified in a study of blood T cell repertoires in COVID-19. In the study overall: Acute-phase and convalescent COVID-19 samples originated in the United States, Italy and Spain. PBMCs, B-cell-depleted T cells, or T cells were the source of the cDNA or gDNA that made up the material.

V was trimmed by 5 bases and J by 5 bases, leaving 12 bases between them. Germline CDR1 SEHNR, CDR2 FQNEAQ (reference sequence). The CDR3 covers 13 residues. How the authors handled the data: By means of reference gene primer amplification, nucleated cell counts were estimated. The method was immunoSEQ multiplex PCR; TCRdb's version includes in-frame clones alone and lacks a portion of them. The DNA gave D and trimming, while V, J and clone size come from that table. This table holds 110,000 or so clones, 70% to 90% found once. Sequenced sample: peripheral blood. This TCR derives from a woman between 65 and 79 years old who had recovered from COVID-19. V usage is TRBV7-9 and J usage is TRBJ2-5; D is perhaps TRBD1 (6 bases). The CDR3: CASSPQGFETQYF. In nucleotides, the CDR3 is TGTGCCAGCAGCCCACAGGGCTTCGAGACCCAGTACTTC.